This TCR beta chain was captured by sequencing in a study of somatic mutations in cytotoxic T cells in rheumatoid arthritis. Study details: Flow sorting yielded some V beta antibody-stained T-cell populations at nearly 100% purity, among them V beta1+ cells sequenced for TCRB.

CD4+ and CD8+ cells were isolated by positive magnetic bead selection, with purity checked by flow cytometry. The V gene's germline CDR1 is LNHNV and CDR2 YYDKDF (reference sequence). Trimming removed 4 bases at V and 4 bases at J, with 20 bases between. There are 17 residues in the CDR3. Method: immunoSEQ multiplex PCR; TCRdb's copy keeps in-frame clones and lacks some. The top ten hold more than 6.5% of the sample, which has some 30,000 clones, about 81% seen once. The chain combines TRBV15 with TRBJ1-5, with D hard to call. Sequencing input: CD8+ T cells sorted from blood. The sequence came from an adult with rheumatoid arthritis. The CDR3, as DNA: TGTGCCACCAGCAATGGACTAAGGACCGGTAGTAATCAGCCCCAGCATTTT. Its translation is CATSNGLRTGSNQPQHF.